Following are 21 T cell receptor beta chains from one sample sequenced in a study of blood T cell repertoires in COVID-19. Some clones are missing from TCRdb's copy, which holds only in-frame ones; the method was immunoSEQ multiplex PCR. The repertoire holds fewer than 200,000 clones, with about 85% as singletons. The material sequenced was peripheral blood. The receptor set was obtained from a man aged 55 to 70 who had recovered from COVID-19.

The V call is TRBV9, the J call TRBJ2-3, with 9 bases identical to TRBD2. V gave up 6 bases and J gave up 4 bases; unmatched junction bases: 6. The CDR3 consists of 14 residues. Germline V gene sequence: CDR1 SGDLS, CDR2 YYNGEE. CDR3 in amino acids: CASTPSGAPDTQYF. Here the CDR3 DNA reads TGTGCCAGCACCCCTAGCGGGGCCCCAGATACGCAGTATTTT.

About this clone itself: One end of the junction is discordant with germline, which a read error may explain. The gene calls are TRBV7-7 and TRBJ2-1, with D possibly TRBD2 on 6 matching bases. The germline gives CDR1 SSHAT, CDR2 FNYEAQ (reference sequence). This CDR3 is 14 amino acids long. DNA of the CDR3: TGTGCTAGCAGCTTGACGACTAGTAGCTATGAGCAGTTCTTC. It is translated as CASSLTTSSYEQFF.

The CDR3 nucleotides read TGTGCCAGCAGCTTGGGGGGCAGGGGGCAGTATAACTATGGCTACACCTTC. Its protein product is CASSLGGRGQYNYGYTF. This chain uses TRBV5-4 with TRBJ1-2, with 8 bases aligning to TRBD1. Germline CDR1 is SGHNT and CDR2 is YYREEE (reference sequence). The CDR3 length is 17 residues. With V trimmed by 0 bases and J by 1 base, 8 bases remained unmatched.

The J gene is TRBJ2-2, the V gene TRBV12-5, with a tentative D call TRBD2 (5 bases). The CDR3 is 13 residues long. Germline CDR1 is LGHNT and CDR2 is FRNRAP. Trimming left V 0 bases short and J 7 bases short, with 6 bases between. The CDR3: CASGLVEGGELFF. DNA of the CDR3: TGTGCTAGTGGTTTGGTAGAGGGCGGGGAGCTGTTTTTT.

The chain uses TRBV7-9 and TRBJ2-7; possibly TRBD2 for D (6 bases). Trimming left V 3 bases short and J 5 bases short, with 14 bases between. The germline CDR1 and CDR2 sequences are SEHNR and FQNEAQ (reference sequence). The CDR3 is 14 residues long. CDR3 region: CASSFTASDNEQYF. DNA for the CDR3: TGTGCCAGCAGCTTTACCGCTAGCGACAACGAGCAGTACTTC.

The chain is built from TRBV18 and TRBJ1-6, with 8 bases fitting TRBD1. CDR1 and CDR2 (germline): KGHSH, LQKENI. V trimming: 5 bases; J trimming: 13 bases; junction bases outside the gene matches: 13. The CDR3 spans 15 residues. CDR3 bases: TGTGCCAGCTCATCATCCGGGACAGGCCCCCGGCCCCTCCACTTT. It translates to CASSSSGTGPRPLHF.

The chain links TRBV3-1 (or the pseudogene TRBV3-2) to TRBJ1-5, with unresolved D. This CDR3 is built from 14 residues. V was trimmed by 3 bases and J by 3 bases, leaving 9 bases between them. In germline, CDR1 is LGHDT, CDR2 YNNKEL (reference sequence). DNA for the CDR3: TGTGCCAGCAGCCATTCAGGAAACAATCAGCCCCAGCATTTT. It codes for CASSHSGNNQPQHF.

The gene calls are TRBV2 and TRBJ2-2; a possible D gene is TRBD2 (5 bases). Looked up from germline, CDR1 is SNHLY and CDR2 is FYNNEI. The germline V and J ends were trimmed by 2 bases and 4 bases, with 8 bases remaining between them. The CDR3 has 14 residues. The CDR3 is CASSEQAGTGELFF. Here the CDR3 DNA reads TGTGCCAGCAGTGAACAGGCGGGCACCGGGGAGCTGTTTTTT.

This chain connects TRBV3-1 (or the pseudogene TRBV3-2) to TRBJ2-3; 11 bases match TRBD2. CDR3 length equals 14 residues. Germline V lookup: CDR1 LGHDT, CDR2 YNNKEL (reference sequence). Unmatched junction bases numbered 3, after V lost 4 bases and J lost 6 bases. The CDR3 reads CASSPLAGDDTQYF. DNA for the CDR3: TGTGCCAGCAGCCCACTAGCGGGGGATGATACGCAGTATTTT.

The V gene is TRBV6-2 or TRBV6-3, the J gene TRBJ2-7, with 8 positions matching TRBD2. Germline trimming cut 0 bases from V and 2 bases from J; bases unmatched to any gene: 6. The CDR3 has 16 amino acids. Germline values: CDR1 MNHEY, CDR2 SVGEGT. The CDR3 protein is CASSYSREAGAYEQYF. The CDR3 DNA follows: TGTGCCAGCAGTTACTCGAGGGAAGCGGGGGCCTACGAGCAGTACTTC.

The CDR3 DNA reads as TGTGCCAGCAGCGTCACAGTTAGCTCCTATAATTCACCCCTCCACTTT. As protein: CASSVTVSSYNSPLHF. This chain uses TRBV9 with TRBJ1-6; D is unresolved. Germline CDR1 is SGDLS and CDR2 is YYNGEE. Deletions cut 2 bases from V and 0 bases from J, with 9 bases between. This CDR3 region has 16 residues. The full variable domain, in which reference TRBV9 and TRBJ1-6 provide the parts outside the CDR3, is DSGVTQTPKHLITATGQRVTLRCSPRSGDLSVYWYQQSLDQGLQFLIQYYNGEERAKGNILERFSAQQFPDLHSELNLSSLELGDSALYFCASSVTVSSYNSPLHFGNGTRLTVT.

V usage is TRBV7-2 and J usage is TRBJ1-2; no definite D call. Germline CDR1 SGHTA, CDR2 FQGNSA. The CDR3 spans 13 residues. V was cut by 5 bases and J by 2 bases, with 9 bases left in between. DNA of the CDR3: TGTGCCAGCAGCCCGTCCCTCAACTATGGCTACACCTTC. Amino acid sequence: CASSPSLNYGYTF.

This sequence joins TRBV7-6 and TRBJ1-2, with a tentative D call TRBD1 (5 bases). CDR1 and CDR2 (germline): SGHVS, FNYEAQ. The CDR3 is made up of 12 amino acids. V lost 5 bases, J lost 7 bases, and 11 bases lay in between. The CDR3 sequence: CASSLQGGGYTF. Here the CDR3 DNA reads TGTGCCAGCAGCCTCCAGGGTGGTGGCTACACCTTC. Variable domain in full (rest from reference TRBV7-6 and TRBJ1-2): GAGVSQSPRYKVTKRGQDVALRCDPISGHVSLYWYRQALGQGPEFLTYFNYEAQQDKSGLPNDRFSAERPEGSISTLTIQRTEQRDSAMYRCASSLQGGGYTFGSGTRLTVV.

The J gene is TRBJ2-7, the V gene TRBV7-8, with 10 bases fitting TRBD1. CDR1 SGHVS and CDR2 FQNEAQ come from the germline V gene. This CDR3 has 18 residues. V lost 1 base and J lost 3; bases outside the gene matches: 12. The CDR3 DNA reads TGTGCCAGCAGCTTAGAATCCGGGACAGGGGTTTCCTACTACGAGCAGTACTTC. Amino acid sequence: CASSLESGTGVSYYEQYF.

This chain connects TRBV15 to TRBJ1-2; 12 nucleotides agree with TRBD1. CDR1 is LNHNV, CDR2 YYDKDF, per germline (reference sequence). This CDR3 region has 17 residues. V trimming: 0 bases; J trimming: 4 bases; junction bases outside the gene matches: 6. In DNA form, the CDR3 reads TGTGCCACCAGCAGAGATCGGGACAGGGGGCTTTTCTATGGCTACACCTTC. It yields the protein CATSRDRDRGLFYGYTF.

The chain joins TRBV30 to TRBJ1-2; the D gene is possibly TRBD1 (5 bases). The V and J ends lost 1 base and 4 bases respectively, with 10 bases between them. The CDR3 is made up of 13 amino acids. Germline lookup yields CDR1 GTSNPN and CDR2 SVGIG (reference sequence). CDR3 loop: CAWSAGEGYGYTF. Here the CDR3 DNA reads TGTGCCTGGAGTGCGGGGGAGGGCTATGGCTACACCTTC.

The chain couples TRBV11-2 to TRBJ1-1; TRBD1 is a possible D gene (6 bases). The V gene lost 0 bases and the J gene lost 10 bases, with 12 bases spanning the gap. This CDR3 contains 13 residues. Germline values: CDR1 SGHAT, CDR2 FQNNGV. The CDR3 sequence: CASSLDGGGGAFF. The CDR3 DNA is TGTGCCAGCAGCTTAGATGGGGGCGGGGGAGCTTTCTTT.

CDR3 in amino acids: CASSQEGGVHEQYF. The CDR3, as DNA: TGTGCCAGCAGCCAAGAGGGGGGGGTCCACGAGCAGTACTTC. The genes are TRBV3-1 (or the pseudogene TRBV3-2) and TRBJ2-7, with 7 bases that match TRBD2. The CDR3 has 14 residues. Trimming at V came to 0 bases and at J to 5 bases, leaving 4 bases not matched to a gene. Germline loops: CDR1 LGHDT, CDR2 YNNKEL (reference sequence).

The J gene is TRBJ2-5, the V gene TRBV5-1, with 13 bases identical to TRBD2. Looked up from germline, CDR1 is SGHRS and CDR2 is YFSETQ. This CDR3 has 13 amino acids. With V trimmed by 2 bases and J by 10 bases, 2 bases remained unmatched. The CDR3 nucleotides are TGCGCCAGCAGCTTAGGGACTAGCGGGGACCAGTACTTC. Amino acid sequence: CASSLGTSGDQYF.

This clone was counted between two and nine times. The chain employs TRBV7-2 and TRBJ1-5; D is ambiguous. Germline CDR1 is SGHTA and CDR2 is FQGNSA. Between the trimmed V and J ends, which lost 2 bases and 4 bases, there was a span of 9 bases. The CDR3 loop spans 14 amino acids. The CDR3 loop is CASSLSQINQPQHF. The CDR3 nucleotides are TGTGCCAGCAGCTTAAGTCAGATTAATCAGCCCCAGCATTTT.

The rearrangement links TRBV2 to TRBJ1-2; TRBD1 agrees at 7 bases. Trimming took 4 bases from V and 4 from J; bases not matched to a gene: 6. This CDR3 has 14 residues. Germline V gene lookup returns CDR1 SNHLY and CDR2 FYNNEI. The chain's CDR3 is CASSGYRGGYGYTF. The CDR3 bases are TGTGCCAGCAGTGGATACAGGGGCGGCTATGGCTACACCTTC.